This section outlines one T cell receptor (beta chain) sequence together with its context. This clonotype was counted many times. What this receptor recognizes is not known. No base qualities exist here, and no much larger clone lies one base off it. The record originates from a study of T cells after yellow fever vaccination (dated by TCRdb to the late 2010s). Study-wide context: The SMART-Seq v4 Ultra Low Input RNA kit was used to prepare libraries from fractions with low cell numbers. Blood was drawn at multiple timepoints before and after primary and secondary immunization, with bulk PBMC replicates and cell subsets isolated. Bulk TCR alpha and beta repertoires were sequenced longitudinally to track T-cell clones before and after primary and booster YFV17D yellow fever vaccination. Two healthy male donors made up the cohort, one aged 18 to 30 years and the other aged 30 to 40 years. On the study overall, not on this receptor specifically: Because only a couple of donors were included in the study, the extent to which the findings can be generalized is limited. FACS-sorted repertoires could contain abundant contaminating clonotypes from the bulk population, so computational filtering was required. A small fraction of clonotypes showed up in both the CD4 and CD8 compartments, probably as a result of convergent recombination. Compared with the primary T-cell response, the secondary T-cell response was weaker but faster, peaking on day 5 rather than day 15. After the booster, most of the clones that had expanded following primary vaccination were detected again (around 97% of CD4 and 80% to 90% of CD8), which suggests that memory was broadly maintained.

CDR1 and CDR2 are drawn from the germline V gene: SGHRS, YFSETQ. The CDR3 contains 16 residues, cysteine and phenylalanine counted. Here the CDR3 DNA is all that survives: 48 bases in frame from base 1. V sheds 4 bases and J sheds 0 bases, leaving 16 bases between their ends. The treatment or condition label here, explained by the study, means: live attenuated yellow fever vaccine strain. At each blood-draw timepoint, two biological replicates of bulk PBMCs were obtained. A standard Ficoll-Paque protocol was used to isolate PBMCs from peripheral blood. TriZol was used to extract RNA from bulk PBMCs, CD4 and CD8 fractions, and dextramer-positive and dextramer-negative fractions. The reads were generated on an Illumina NovaSeq 6000. Synthesis of TCR cDNA relied on 5'RACE template switching, a step that introduced a universal primer site along with unique molecular identifiers. cDNA synthesis was primed from both the TCR alpha and TCR beta constant segments. Libraries were amplified in two PCR steps, with sample barcodes and sequencing adapters added in the second step. Sequencing of libraries was performed on Illumina HiSeq 2500 (2x100 bp) or NovaSeq (2x150 bp). In the authors' own workflow: MIGEC was used to demultiplex reads and collapse the reads into UMI consensus sequences, and MiXCR was used for V(D)J alignment. Vaccine-responding clonotypes were defined with edgeR using replicate PBMC samples, requiring FDR below 0.01 and a log2 fold change above 5 up to day 15. Bulk clonotypes were assigned CD4 or CD8 identity according to which sequenced CD4 or CD8 repertoire held them at higher abundance. TCRdb trimmed the raw reads at Q25, called clones with MiXCR and kept productive beta chains. CDR3 protein sequences are deduplicated, and each keeps its most common genes and DNA. What appears here as the V and J calls and clone size reflects TCRdb's work, not the paper's. For this sample the table gives more than 200,000 distinct CDR3 sequences, of which over 3% were detected only once. The ten largest make up around a fifth of the sample.

The sequence was collected from a man younger than 35 who received the YFV17D yellow fever vaccine. Recombination joined TRBV5-1 with TRBJ1-1, and possibly TRBD1, on 6 matching bases. Source: PBMCs, taken 15 days after the yellow fever booster vaccination. In nucleotides, the sequence is TGCGCCAGCAGCCCGGGATGGACAGACATGAACACTGAAGCTTTCTTT. Its protein reads: CASSPGWTDMNTEAFF.